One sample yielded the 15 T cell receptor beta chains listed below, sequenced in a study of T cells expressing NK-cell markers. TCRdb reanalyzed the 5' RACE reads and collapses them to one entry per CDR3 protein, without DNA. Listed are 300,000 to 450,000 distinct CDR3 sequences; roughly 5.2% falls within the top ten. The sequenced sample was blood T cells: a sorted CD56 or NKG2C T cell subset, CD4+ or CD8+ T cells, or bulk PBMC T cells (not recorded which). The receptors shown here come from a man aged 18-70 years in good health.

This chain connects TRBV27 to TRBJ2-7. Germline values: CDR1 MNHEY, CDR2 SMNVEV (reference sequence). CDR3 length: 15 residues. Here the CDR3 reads CASRVTELRSYEQYF.

CDR3 residues: CASSRERGARETQYF. The chain is built from TRBV5-1 and TRBJ2-5; TCRdb returns TRBD1, unconfirmable since there is no DNA. The CDR3 consists of 15 residues. From germline, CDR1 is SGHRS and CDR2 YFSETQ.

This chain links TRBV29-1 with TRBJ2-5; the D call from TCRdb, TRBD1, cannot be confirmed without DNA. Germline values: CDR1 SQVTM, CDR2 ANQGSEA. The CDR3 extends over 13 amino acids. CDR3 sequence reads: CSVERGQSGTQYF.

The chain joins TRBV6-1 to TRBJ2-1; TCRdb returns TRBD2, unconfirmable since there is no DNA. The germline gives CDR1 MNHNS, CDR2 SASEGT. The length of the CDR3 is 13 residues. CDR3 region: CASRGRANNEQFF.

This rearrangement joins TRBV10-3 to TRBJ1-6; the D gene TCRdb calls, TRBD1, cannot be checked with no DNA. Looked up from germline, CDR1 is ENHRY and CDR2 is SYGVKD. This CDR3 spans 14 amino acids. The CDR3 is CAISDGTGSSPLHF.

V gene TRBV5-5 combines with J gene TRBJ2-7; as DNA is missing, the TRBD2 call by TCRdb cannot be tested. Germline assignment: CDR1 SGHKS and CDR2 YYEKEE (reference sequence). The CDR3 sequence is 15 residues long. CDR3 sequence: CASSFQRAGEYEQYF.

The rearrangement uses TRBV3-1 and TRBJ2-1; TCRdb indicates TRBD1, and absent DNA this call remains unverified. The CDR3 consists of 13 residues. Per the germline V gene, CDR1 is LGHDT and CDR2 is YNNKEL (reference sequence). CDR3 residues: CASSLTPMDEQFF.

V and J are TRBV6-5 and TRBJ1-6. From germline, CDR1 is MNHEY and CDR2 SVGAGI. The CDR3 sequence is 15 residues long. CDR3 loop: CASSYSRGGDSPLHF.

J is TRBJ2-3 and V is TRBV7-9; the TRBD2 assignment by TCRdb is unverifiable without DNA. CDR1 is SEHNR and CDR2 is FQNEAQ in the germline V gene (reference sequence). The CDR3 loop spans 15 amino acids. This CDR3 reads CASSLQRGSGDTQYF. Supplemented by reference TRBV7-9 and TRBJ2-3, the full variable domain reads DTGVSQNPRHKITKRGQNVTFRCDPISEHNRLYWYRQTLGQGPEFLTYFQNEAQLEKSRLLSDRFSAERPKGSFSTLEIQRTEQGDSAMYLCASSLQRGSGDTQYFGPGTRLTVL.

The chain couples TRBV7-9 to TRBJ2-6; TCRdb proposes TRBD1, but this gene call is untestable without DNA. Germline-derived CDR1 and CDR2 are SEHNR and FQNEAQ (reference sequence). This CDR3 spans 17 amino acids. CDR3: CASSPGRAPSGANVLTF.

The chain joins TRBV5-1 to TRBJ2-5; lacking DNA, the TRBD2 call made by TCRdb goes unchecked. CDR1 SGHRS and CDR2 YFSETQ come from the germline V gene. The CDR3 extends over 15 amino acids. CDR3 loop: CASSPSGPRGETQYF.

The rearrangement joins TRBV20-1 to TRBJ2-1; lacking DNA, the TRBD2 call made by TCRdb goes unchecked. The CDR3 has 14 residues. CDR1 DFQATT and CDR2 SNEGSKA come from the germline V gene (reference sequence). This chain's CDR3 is CSATRLVTVAEQFF.

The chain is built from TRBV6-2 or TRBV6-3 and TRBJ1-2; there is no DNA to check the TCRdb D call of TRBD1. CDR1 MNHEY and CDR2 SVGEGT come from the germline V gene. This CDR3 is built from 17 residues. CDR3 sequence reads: CASSAGDTNIANYGYTF.

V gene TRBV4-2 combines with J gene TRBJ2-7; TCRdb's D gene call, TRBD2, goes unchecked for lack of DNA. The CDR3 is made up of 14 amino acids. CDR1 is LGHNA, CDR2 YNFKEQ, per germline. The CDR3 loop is CASSQIAENYEQYF.

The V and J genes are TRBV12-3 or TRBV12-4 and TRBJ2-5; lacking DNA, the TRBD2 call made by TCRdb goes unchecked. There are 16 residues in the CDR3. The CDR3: CASSLVILAGRGTQYF.